A selection of T cell receptor beta chains follows, all from one sample in a study of CD8 T cells in ankylosing spondylitis. Via MiXCR, TCRdb re-called the 5' RACE reads, giving one row per CDR3 protein. Of some 840,000 distinct CDR3 sequences in the sample, approximately 12% were seen once. Sequencing used blood, either unsorted or a sorted T cell fraction (not recorded which). Source of these receptors: a male donor with ankylosing spondylitis. Both conserved end residues are part of each CDR3. The order of the fields is CDR3 length, D gene, V gene, clone size, J gene, CDR3 protein, CDR3 DNA. D genes are given only for firm matches. Size values are once, few and many counts, or a class for expanded clones, and some rows have none.

12	TRBD1	TRBV28	few	TRBJ2-1	CASSFRGQGFNF	TGTGCCAGCAGCTTCCGGGGACAGGGTTTTAACTTC
13	.	TRBV20-1	few	TRBJ2-1	CSASRGTFNEQFF	TGCAGTGCTAGCCGCGGGACTTTCAATGAGCAGTTCTTC
14	TRBD1	TRBV20-1	many	TRBJ2-1	CSAREGQVRNEQFF	TGCAGTGCTAGGGAAGGACAGGTCCGGAATGAGCAGTTCTTC
15	TRBD2	TRBV7-6	few	TRBJ2-7	CASSPSSGSAYEQYF	TGTGCCAGCAGCCCAAGTAGCGGGAGCGCGTACGAGCAGTACTTC
14	TRBD1	TRBV5-1	.	TRBJ1-1	CASRRDREVTEAFF	TGCGCCAGCAGACGGGACAGGGAAGTCACTGAAGCTTTCTTT
13	TRBD1	TRBV11-2	few	TRBJ1-5	CASSTGGYQPQHF	TGTGCCAGCAGCACAGGGGGCTATCAGCCCCAGCATTTT
15	TRBD2	TRBV5-1	few	TRBJ2-1	CASSIAGGDYNEQFF	TGCGCCAGCAGTATAGCGGGGGGCGACTACAATGAGCAGTTCTTC
15	TRBD1	TRBV12-3/TRBV12-4	.	TRBJ2-4	CASSFHRGNKNIQYF	TGTGCCAGCAGTTTCCACAGGGGGAACAAAAACATTCAGTACTTC
14	.	TRBV20-1	few	TRBJ2-7	CSASSGGDSYEQYF	TGCAGTGCTAGTAGCGGAGGCGACTCCTACGAGCAGTACTTC
13	.	TRBV10-1	.	TRBJ1-5	CASSESVVQPQHF	TGCGCCAGCAGTGAGTCCGTGGTACAGCCCCAGCATTTT
13	TRBD2	TRBV30	once	TRBJ2-3	CAWSVAGGIIQYF	TGTGCCTGGAGTGTAGCGGGGGGGATAATCCAGTATTTT
13	.	TRBV12-3/TRBV12-4	.	TRBJ2-1	CASWAEGGNEQFF	TGTGCCAGCTGGGCGGAGGGTGGGAATGAGCAGTTCTTC
16	TRBD1	TRBV6-5	.	TRBJ1-2	CASSFPGQGAVYGYTF	TGTGCCAGCAGTTTTCCCGGACAGGGGGCTGTCTATGGCTACACCTTC
16	TRBD2	TRBV7-2	few	TRBJ2-5	CASSFLAGARQETQYF	TGTGCCAGCAGCTTTCTAGCGGGGGCCCGCCAAGAGACCCAGTACTTC
13	.	TRBV10-3	.	TRBJ1-5	CAISEERRGPQHF	TGTGCCATCAGTGAGGAACGTCGGGGGCCCCAGCATTTT
15	.	TRBV10-3	.	TRBJ1-2	CAISESAISTYGYTF	TGTGCCATCAGTGAGTCGGCGATTTCTACCTATGGCTACACCTTC
15	TRBD1	TRBV10-1	.	TRBJ2-1	CASSEIRDRYNEQFF	TGCGCCAGCAGTGAGATCCGGGACAGGTACAATGAGCAGTTCTTC
14	.	TRBV7-2	.	TRBJ2-1	CASSLTGPSDEQFF	TGTGCCAGCAGCTTAACCGGACCGTCAGATGAGCAGTTCTTC
15	.	TRBV4-3	few	TRBJ1-2	CASSQDRPGRDGYTF	TGCGCCAGCAGCCAAGATCGTCCAGGGCGCGATGGCTACACCTTC
15	.	TRBV19	.	TRBJ1-2	CASSIGRSAVYGYTF	TGTGCCAGTAGTATAGGAAGGTCGGCAGTCTATGGCTACACCTTC
13	.	TRBV7-2	many	TRBJ2-5	CASSSPGLETQYF	TGTGCCAGCAGCTCGCCGGGGTTGGAGACCCAGTACTTC
17	.	TRBV5-6	few	TRBJ1-4	CASSSLAPGQVEGKLFF	TGTGCCAGCAGCTCATTGGCCCCAGGCCAAGTAGAAGGAAAACTGTTTTTT
13	.	TRBV5-1	few	TRBJ2-7	CASSSIPTGEQYF	TGCGCCAGCAGCTCTATCCCCACGGGGGAGCAGTACTTC
14	.	TRBV6-2/TRBV6-3	many	TRBJ2-3	CASTPRTIADTQYF	TGTGCCAGCACCCCCCGGACGATCGCAGATACGCAGTATTTT
16	TRBD2	TRBV4-1	many	TRBJ2-4	CASSQDHGSGVNIQYF	TGCGCCAGCAGCCAAGATCACGGCAGCGGGGTAAACATTCAGTACTTC
17	TRBD2	TRBV5-1	few	TRBJ2-3	CASSARTSGGSSDTQYF	TGCGCCAGCAGCGCCCGGACTAGCGGGGGGTCATCAGATACGCAGTATTTT
15	TRBD2	TRBV20-1	few	TRBJ2-3	CSANLAGTITDTQYF	TGCAGTGCTAATCTAGCGGGGACGATCACAGATACGCAGTATTTT
12	.	TRBV7-6	.	TRBJ2-7	CASSPFTYEQYF	TGTGCCAGCAGCCCTTTCACCTACGAGCAGTACTTC
17	TRBD2	TRBV20-1	few	TRBJ2-1	CSAREASGTNSYNEQFF	TGCAGTGCTAGAGAGGCTAGCGGGACCAACTCCTACAATGAGCAGTTCTTC
14	.	TRBV5-1	few	TRBJ1-6	CASRDRWGTSPLHF	TGCGCCAGCCGGGACCGTTGGGGCACTTCACCCCTCCACTTT
12	.	TRBV20-1	many	TRBJ1-2	CSATVGVYGYTF	TGCAGTGCTACCGTCGGGGTCTATGGCTACACCTTC
16	TRBD1	TRBV5-1	.	TRBJ2-2	CASSYPGTVNTGELFF	TGCGCCAGCAGCTACCCCGGGACAGTAAACACCGGGGAGCTGTTTTTT
14	TRBD2	TRBV20-1	many	TRBJ2-5	CSARDRIAGGSQYF	TGCAGTGCTAGAGATCGGATAGCGGGGGGTTCCCAGTACTTC
15	TRBD2	TRBV5-1	many	TRBJ2-7	CASSLAGLAGYEQYF	TGCGCCAGCAGCTTGGCCGGACTAGCGGGCTACGAGCAGTACTTC
15	TRBD2	TRBV5-1	few	TRBJ2-3	CASSLRLAGVDTQYF	TGCGCCAGCAGCTTGAGGCTAGCGGGAGTCGATACGCAGTATTTT
15	.	TRBV9	many	TRBJ2-2	CASSVGQGDTGELFF	TGTGCCAGCAGCGTAGGGCAGGGCGACACCGGGGAGCTGTTTTTT
15	TRBD2	TRBV5-1	many	TRBJ2-2	CASSALAGDTGELFF	TGCGCCAGCAGCGCCCTAGCGGGGGACACCGGGGAGCTGTTTTTT
18	.	TRBV7-8	few	TRBJ2-2	CASSLAGGVRGQPGELFF	TGTGCCAGCAGCTTAGCGGGAGGGGTCAGGGGCCAGCCCGGGGAGCTGTTTTTT
17	TRBD2	TRBV7-2	.	TRBJ2-3	CASSKVGTSGSPDTQYF	TGTGCCAGCAGTAAGGTGGGGACTAGCGGGAGTCCAGATACGCAGTATTTT
14	.	TRBV27	many	TRBJ2-2	CASSSRRGTGELFF	TGTGCCAGCAGTTCTCGACGGGGGACCGGGGAGCTGTTTTTT
14	.	TRBV18	few	TRBJ2-5	CASSPPEGTETQYF	TGTGCCAGCTCACCACCGGAGGGTACGGAGACCCAGTACTTC
15	.	TRBV5-1	.	TRBJ2-7	CASSLTADISYEQYF	TGCGCCAGCAGCTTGACCGCGGACATATCCTACGAGCAGTACTTC